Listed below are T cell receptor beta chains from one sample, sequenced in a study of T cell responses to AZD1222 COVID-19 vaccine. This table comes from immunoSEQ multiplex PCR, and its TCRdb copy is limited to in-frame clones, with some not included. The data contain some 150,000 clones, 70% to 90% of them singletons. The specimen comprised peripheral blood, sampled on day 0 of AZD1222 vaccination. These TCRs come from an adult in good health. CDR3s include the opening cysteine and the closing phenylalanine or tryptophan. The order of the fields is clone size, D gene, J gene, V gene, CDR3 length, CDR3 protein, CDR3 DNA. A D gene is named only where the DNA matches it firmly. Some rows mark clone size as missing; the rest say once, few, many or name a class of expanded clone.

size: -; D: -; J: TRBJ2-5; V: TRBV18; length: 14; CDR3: CASSPAFRGETQYF; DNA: TGTGCCAGCTCCCCCGCATTCCGTGGAGAGACCCAGTACTTC
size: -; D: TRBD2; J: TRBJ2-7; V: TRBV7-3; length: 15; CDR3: CASSLSSGGTYEQYF; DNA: TGTGCCAGCAGCCTCTCTAGCGGGGGAACCTACGAGCAGTACTTC
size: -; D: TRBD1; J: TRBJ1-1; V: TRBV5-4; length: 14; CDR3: CASSPDREDTEAFF; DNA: TGTGCCAGCAGCCCCGACAGGGAGGACACTGAAGCTTTCTTT
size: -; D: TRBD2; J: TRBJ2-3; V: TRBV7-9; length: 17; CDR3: CASSRATGGIWTDTQYF; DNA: TGTGCCAGCAGCCGCGCGACGGGGGGGATCTGGACAGATACGCAGTATTTT
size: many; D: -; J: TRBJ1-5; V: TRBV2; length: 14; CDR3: CASSRTVSNQPQHF; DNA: TGTGCCAGCAGTCGGACAGTTAGCAATCAGCCCCAGCATTTT
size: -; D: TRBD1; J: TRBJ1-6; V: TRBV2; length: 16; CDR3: CASSEAGQGLVSPLHF; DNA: TGTGCCAGCAGTGAAGCTGGACAGGGGTTGGTTTCACCCCTCCACTTT
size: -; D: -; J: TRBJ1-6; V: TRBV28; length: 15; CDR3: CASSLPRGGNSPLHF; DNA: TGTGCCAGCAGCCTACCGAGGGGGGGGAATTCACCCCTCCACTTT
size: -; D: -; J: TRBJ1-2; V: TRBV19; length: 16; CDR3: CASSGIWYSANYGYTF; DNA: TGTGCCAGTAGCGGCATTTGGTACTCAGCTAACTATGGCTACACCTTC
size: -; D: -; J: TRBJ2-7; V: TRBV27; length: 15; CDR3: CASSLGGGTFYEQYF; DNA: TGTGCCAGCAGTTTAGGAGGGGGCACCTTTTACGAGCAGTACTTC
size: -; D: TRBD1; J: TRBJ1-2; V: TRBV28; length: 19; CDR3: CASSLYTAWDSAANYGYTF; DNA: TGTGCCAGCAGTTTATATACCGCTTGGGACAGTGCCGCTAACTATGGCTACACCTTC
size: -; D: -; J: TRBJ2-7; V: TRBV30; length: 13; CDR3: CAWMGAFPYEQYF; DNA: TGTGCCTGGATGGGGGCCTTTCCCTACGAGCAGTACTTC
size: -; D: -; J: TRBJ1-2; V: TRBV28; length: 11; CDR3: CASSLRYGYTF; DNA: TGTGCCAGCAGTCTGCGATATGGCTACACCTTC
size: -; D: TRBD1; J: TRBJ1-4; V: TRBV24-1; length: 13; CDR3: CATSDSTGVKLFF; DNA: TGTGCCACCAGTGATTCGACAGGGGTTAAACTGTTTTTT
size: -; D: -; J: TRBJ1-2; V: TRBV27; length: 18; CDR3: CASSLTGPWAEANYGYTF; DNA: TGTGCCAGCAGTCTAACCGGTCCCTGGGCCGAGGCTAACTATGGCTACACCTTC
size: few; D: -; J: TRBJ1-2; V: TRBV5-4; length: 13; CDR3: CASSLVGTDGYTF; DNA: TGTGCCAGCAGCTTGGTGGGAACCGATGGCTACACCTTC
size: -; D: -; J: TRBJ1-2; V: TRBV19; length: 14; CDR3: CASSIGRTNYGYTF; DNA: TGTGCCAGTAGTATCGGACGAACGAACTATGGCTACACCTTC
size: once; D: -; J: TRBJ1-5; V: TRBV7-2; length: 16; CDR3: CASSLEAGSWNQPQHF; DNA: TGTGCCAGCAGCTTAGAGGCAGGCTCCTGGAACCAGCCCCAGCATTTT
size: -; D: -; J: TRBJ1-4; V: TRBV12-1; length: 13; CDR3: CARRGATNEKLFF; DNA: TGTGCCAGAAGGGGTGCCACTAATGAAAAACTGTTTTTT
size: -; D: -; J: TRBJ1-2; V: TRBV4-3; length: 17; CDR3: CASSQVGLGRVRYGYTF; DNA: TGCGCCAGCAGCCAAGTTGGACTCGGGAGAGTGAGGTATGGCTACACCTTC